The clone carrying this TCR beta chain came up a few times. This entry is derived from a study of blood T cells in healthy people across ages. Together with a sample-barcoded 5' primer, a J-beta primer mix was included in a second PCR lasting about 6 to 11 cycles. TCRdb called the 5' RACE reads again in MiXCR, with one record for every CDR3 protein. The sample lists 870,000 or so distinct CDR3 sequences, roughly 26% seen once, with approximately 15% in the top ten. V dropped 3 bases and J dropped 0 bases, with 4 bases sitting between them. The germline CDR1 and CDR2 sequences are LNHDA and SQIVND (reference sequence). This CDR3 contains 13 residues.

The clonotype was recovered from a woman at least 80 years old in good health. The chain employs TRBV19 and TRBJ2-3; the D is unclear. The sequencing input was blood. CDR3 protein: CASSMGSTDTQYF. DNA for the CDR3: TGTGCCAGTAGTATGGGGAGCACAGATACGCAGTATTTT.